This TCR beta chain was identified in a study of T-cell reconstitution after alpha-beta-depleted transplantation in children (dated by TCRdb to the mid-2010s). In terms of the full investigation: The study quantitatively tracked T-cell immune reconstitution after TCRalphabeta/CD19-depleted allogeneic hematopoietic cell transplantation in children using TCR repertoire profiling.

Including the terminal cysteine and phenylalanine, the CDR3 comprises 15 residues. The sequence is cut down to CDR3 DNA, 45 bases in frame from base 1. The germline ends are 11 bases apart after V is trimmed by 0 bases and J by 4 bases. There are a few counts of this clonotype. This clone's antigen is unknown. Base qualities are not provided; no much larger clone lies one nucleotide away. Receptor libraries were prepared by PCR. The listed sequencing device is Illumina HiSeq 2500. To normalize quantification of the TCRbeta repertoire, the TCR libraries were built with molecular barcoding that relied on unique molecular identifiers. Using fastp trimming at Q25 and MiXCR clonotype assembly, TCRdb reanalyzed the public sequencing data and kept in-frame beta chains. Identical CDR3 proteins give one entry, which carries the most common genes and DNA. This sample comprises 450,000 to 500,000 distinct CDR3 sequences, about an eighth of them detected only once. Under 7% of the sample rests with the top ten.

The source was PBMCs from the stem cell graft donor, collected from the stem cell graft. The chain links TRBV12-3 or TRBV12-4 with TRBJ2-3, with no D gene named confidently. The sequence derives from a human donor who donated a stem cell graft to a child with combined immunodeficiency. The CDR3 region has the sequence CASSLASRSSDTQYF. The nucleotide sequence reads TGTGCCAGCAGTTTAGCCTCCCGGTCTTCAGATACGCAGTATTTT.